These 20 T cell receptor beta chains were sequenced from one sample in a study of identical twins (dated by TCRdb to about 2016). The library was obtained by 5' RACE. Instrument on record: Illumina HiSeq 2000. In TCRdb, the public reads were trimmed at Q25 with fastp and aligned with MiXCR, with productive beta chains retained. For every CDR3 protein sequence, its rows merge into one entry that carries the most common genes and DNA. In all, the sample holds 1.5 million to 2 million distinct CDR3 sequences, and around 33% of those were seen once. The ten largest account for 0.27% of the sample. The sequenced sample was cord blood. Receptors were obtained from a newborn girl in good health.

This clonotype showed up just a few times. This sequence joins TRBV3-1 and TRBJ1-1; D remains ambiguous. The CDR3 is 13 residues long. Germline CDR1 is LGHDT and CDR2 is YNNKEL (reference sequence). Trimming stripped 1 base from V and 1 base from J, with 4 bases between. The CDR3 spells CASSQAQNTEAFF. Written as DNA, the CDR3 is TGTGCCAGCAGCCAAGCCCAGAACACTGAAGCTTTCTTT.

This chain connects TRBV6-6 to TRBJ2-7; the match to TRBD1 covers 9 bases. The germline V gene encodes CDR1 MNHNY and CDR2 SVGAGI (reference sequence). J was trimmed by 5 bases and V by 6 bases; bases with no gene match: 8. The CDR3 has 14 residues. CDR3 in DNA: TGTGCCAGCAGGTTACGGGACAGGGTACACGAGCAGTACTTC. This encodes CASRLRDRVHEQYF.

The chain couples TRBV12-3 or TRBV12-4 to TRBJ2-7, with 7 bases that match TRBD1. The CDR3 is 14 amino acids. J lost 7 bases, V lost 4 bases, and 10 bases had no gene match. CDR3 DNA sequence: TGTGCCAGCAGTTACCGGGACAGTGGAAATGAGCAGTACTTC. The encoded protein is CASSYRDSGNEQYF.

The chain uses TRBV5-1 and TRBJ1-2, with no clear D. V dropped 5 bases and J dropped 6 bases, with 11 bases sitting between them. CDR3 size: 12 residues. Germline CDR1 reads SGHRS; CDR2 reads YFSETQ. In nucleotides, the CDR3 is TGCGCCAGCAGTGGTATCTCGGATGGCTACACCTTC. Protein: CASSGISDGYTF.

This clonotype was seen a few times. This chain joins TRBV13 and TRBJ1-5; D is possibly TRBD1 (5 bases). The CDR3 is 13 residues long. The V and J ends lost 2 bases and 7 bases respectively, with 9 bases between them. Germline assignment: CDR1 PRHDT and CDR2 FYEKMQ (reference sequence). This CDR3 is CASSLQGVQPQHF. CDR3 in DNA: TGTGCCAGCAGCTTACAAGGGGTACAGCCCCAGCATTTT.

The gene calls are TRBV6-1 and TRBJ1-1, with 7 bases aligning to TRBD1. CDR3 length equals 16 residues. Losses at the gene ends were 6 bases for V and 4 bases for J; bases not matched to a gene: 14. CDR1 is MNHNS and CDR2 is SASEGT in the germline V gene. CDR3 loop: CASRGYTGVFFTEAFF. The CDR3 DNA sequence: TGTGCCAGCAGAGGATACACAGGGGTGTTCTTCACTGAAGCTTTCTTT.

This chain connects TRBV12-3 or TRBV12-4 to TRBJ1-1; unclear D gene. The CDR3 is 14 amino acids. V gave up 6 bases and J gave up 8 bases, with 19 bases separating them. The CDR3 DNA is TGTGCCAGCAGCTCCGCATCCCCGTCTTCCGAAGCTTTCTTT. Translated, it gives CASSSASPSSEAFF.

The V and J genes are TRBV9 and TRBJ2-2, with TRBD2 as a possible D gene (6 bases). The CDR3 runs 16 residues. Germline CDR1 reads SGDLS; CDR2 reads YYNGEE. V was shortened by 4 bases and J by 1 base, with 14 bases between the two germline ends. This chain's CDR3 is CASSLRGGLNTGELFF. The CDR3 bases are TGTGCCAGCAGCCTTAGGGGAGGCCTGAACACCGGGGAGCTGTTTTTT. The entire variable domain, with the rest obtained from reference TRBV9 and TRBJ2-2, is as follows: DSGVTQTPKHLITATGQRVTLRCSPRSGDLSVYWYQQSLDQGLQFLIQYYNGEERAKGNILERFSAQQFPDLHSELNLSSLELGDSALYFCASSLRGGLNTGELFFGEGSRLTVL.

This rearrangement joins TRBV5-1 to TRBJ1-3; a possible D gene is TRBD1 (5 bases). Trimming removed 0 bases from V and 2 bases from J, with 12 bases in between. The CDR3 spans 16 residues. The germline V gene has CDR1 SGHRS and CDR2 YFSETQ. The CDR3 DNA sequence: TGCGCCAGCAGCTTGGCCTTCGGGGGGGCTGGAAACACCATATATTTT. This sequence encodes CASSLAFGGAGNTIYF. Based on the CDR3 plus reference TRBV5-1 and TRBJ1-3, the full variable domain is KAGVTQTPRYLIKTRGQQVTLSCSPISGHRSVSWYQQTPGQGLQFLFEYFSETQRNKGNFPGRFSGRQFSNSRSEMNVSTLELGDSALYLCASSLAFGGAGNTIYFGEGSWLTVV.

This chain joins TRBV7-9 and TRBJ1-1; 8 bases are a match to TRBD1. J gave up 6 bases and V 4 bases, and 19 bases lay outside the gene matches. The CDR3 has 18 residues. CDR1 and CDR2 from the germline V gene are SEHNR and FQNEAQ (reference sequence). CDR3 nucleotide sequence: TGTGCCAGCAGCTCCCTAGAAGGACAGGGTGGCTTAGGAGCTGAAGCTTTCTTT. It encodes CASSSLEGQGGLGAEAFF.

The chain recombines TRBV20-1 with TRBJ2-1; 7 bases map to TRBD2. Germline trimming cut 6 bases from V and 0 bases from J; bases unmatched to any gene: 5. CDR3 size: 14 residues. In germline, CDR1 is DFQATT, CDR2 SNEGSKA (reference sequence). CDR3: CSAPRLASYNEQFF. The CDR3, as DNA: TGCAGTGCCCCTCGACTAGCCTCCTACAATGAGCAGTTCTTC.

This chain uses TRBV18 with TRBJ2-7; TRBD2 matches at 9 bases. The V gene end was trimmed by 3 bases and the J gene end by 3 bases; junction bases not matched to a gene: 6. This CDR3 has 15 residues. Germline V gives CDR1 KGHSH, CDR2 LQKENI. Here the CDR3 reads CASSPGASGNYEQYF. DNA of the CDR3: TGTGCCAGCTCACCCGGCGCTAGCGGGAACTACGAGCAGTACTTC.

This rearrangement joins TRBV3-1 to TRBJ2-4; TRBD2 might be the D (5 bases). The CDR3 totals 14 residues. V gave up 0 bases and J gave up 9 bases, with 12 bases separating them. CDR1 is LGHDT and CDR2 is YNNKEL in the germline V gene (reference sequence). The CDR3 is CASSQELAGGIQYF. The CDR3 region has the DNA TGTGCCAGCAGCCAAGAACTCGCCGGAGGCATTCAGTACTTC.

The chain has TRBV20-1 and TRBJ2-4, with TRBD2 matching 13 bases. Trimming removed 5 bases from V and 8 bases from J; junction bases left unmatched: 12. The germline gives CDR1 DFQATT, CDR2 SNEGSKA (reference sequence). The CDR3 runs 16 residues. The CDR3 DNA follows: TGCAGTGCTGCTGGACTAGCGGGAGCGGCGAGGGACATTCAGTACTTC. Amino acid sequence: CSAAGLAGAARDIQYF.

This clonotype has a handful of counts. V gene TRBV29-1 combines with J gene TRBJ1-1, with D possibly TRBD1 on 6 matching bases. The CDR3 runs to 12 residues. V was shortened by 6 bases and J by 4 bases, with 12 bases between the two germline ends. Looked up from germline, CDR1 is SQVTM and CDR2 is ANQGSEA. The CDR3 coding sequence is TGCAGCGTGTTCAGGGGTACCACTGAAGCTTTCTTT. Protein sequence: CSVFRGTTEAFF.

This clonotype appeared a few times. V usage is TRBV27 and J usage is TRBJ2-7, with D possibly matching TRBD2 (5 bases). The CDR3 spans 14 residues. The V and J ends lost 2 bases and 2 bases respectively, with 10 bases between them. CDR1 is MNHEY and CDR2 is SMNVEV in the germline V gene (reference sequence). The CDR3 here is CASSLRLTAYEQYF. CDR3 bases: TGTGCCAGCAGTTTACGACTAACCGCCTACGAGCAGTACTTC.

The gene calls are TRBV6-6 and TRBJ2-7; 8 bases are a match to TRBD2. The V and J ends lost 5 bases and 2 bases, in that order; junction bases with no gene match: 14. Germline V lookup: CDR1 MNHNY, CDR2 SVGAGI (reference sequence). This CDR3 comprises 17 residues. CDR3 coding DNA: TGTGCCAGCAGTCGCGGGACTAGACGGGGCACTACCTACGAGCAGTACTTC. Its translation: CASSRGTRRGTTYEQYF.

With respect to this clonotype: Germline is not matched at one junction end, which may reflect a read error. The rearrangement uses TRBV3-1 and TRBJ2-3; the D is unclear. The CDR3 is made up of 10 amino acids. Germline CDR1 reads LGHDT; CDR2 reads YNNKEL (reference sequence). The CDR3 coding sequence is TGTGCCAGCAGCCGGGAAACGCAGTCTTTT. It codes for CASSRETQSF.

This clonotype was seen more than once but under ten times. The rearrangement uses TRBV29-1 and TRBJ1-1; TRBD1 might be the D (5 bases). The CDR3 sequence is 11 residues long. Germline V CDR1 and CDR2: SQVTM, ANQGSEA. The CDR3 DNA follows: TGCACGAATCAGAGGGGCACTGAAGCTTTCTTT. Translation: CTNQRGTEAFF.

The chain carries TRBV4-1 and TRBJ1-1; D is undetermined. The CDR3 extends over 14 amino acids. Germline lookup yields CDR1 MGHRA and CDR2 YSYEKL. Trimming removed 0 bases from V and 4 bases from J, with 9 bases in between. The DNA of the CDR3 is TGCGCCAGCAGCCAAGATCAGGAGGTCACTGAAGCTTTCTTT. Protein sequence: CASSQDQEVTEAFF.